The 20 T cell receptor beta chains below come from one sample, sequenced in a study of beta chain features in type 1 diabetes. Study findings and constraints: Moderate yet significant TCRB CDR3 shortening was seen in Type 1 diabetes patients in all four CD4+ subsets.

These receptors' targets are unknown. Sequenced material consisted of expressed TCRB transcripts (all of the isolated RNA was reverse transcribed). The table came from immunoSEQ multiplex PCR; TCRdb's copy has only in-frame clones and leaves some out. The table shows roughly 280,000 clones, with around 22% occurring only once. Source material: naive CD4+ T cells from blood. The source of these receptors is a woman younger than 45 with type 1 diabetes.

This clone was picked up a small number of times. The chain is built from TRBV5-1 and TRBJ2-7, with TRBD1 matching 7 bases. The CDR3 runs to 16 residues. Germline CDR1 reads SGHRS; CDR2 reads YFSETQ. Unmatched junction bases numbered 14, after V lost 2 bases and J lost 6 bases. Here the CDR3 DNA reads TGCGCCAGCAGCTTCCGTGGACAGGCATTAGGGGGCGAGCAGTACTTC. Translating it yields CASSFRGQALGGEQYF.

The chain links TRBV2 to TRBJ2-5; TRBD1 might be the D (6 bases). The CDR3 covers 13 residues. Germline CDR1 and CDR2: SNHLY and FYNNEI. Trimming left V 6 bases short and J 4 bases short, with 12 bases between. This chain's CDR3 is CASSPRGGETQYF. CDR3 in DNA: TGTGCCAGCAGCCCGAGAGGGGGAGAGACCCAGTACTTC. Full variable domain (outside the CDR3, taken from reference TRBV2 and TRBJ2-5): EPEVTQTPSHQVTQMGQEVILRCVPISNHLYFYWYRQILGQKVEFLVSFYNNEISEKSEIFDDQFSVERPDGSNFTLKIRSTKLEDSAMYFCASSPRGGETQYFGPGTRLLVL.

The genes are TRBV7-2 and TRBJ2-5; TRBD2 matches 10 bases. Germline assignment: CDR1 SGHTA and CDR2 FQGNSA. This CDR3 has 15 residues. V lost 1 base, J lost 4 bases, and 3 bases stayed unmatched. This CDR3 is CASSLGLAGVETQYF. CDR3 nucleotides: TGTGCCAGCAGCTTAGGACTAGCGGGCGTAGAGACCCAGTACTTC.

This clone turned up a few times. The chain recombines TRBV7-2 with TRBJ2-7, with TRBD2 matching over 9 bases. The germline V gene has CDR1 SGHTA and CDR2 FQGNSA. J lost 12 bases, V lost 3 bases, and 12 bases had no gene match. The CDR3 has 14 residues. CDR3: CASSLTGLAGRAYF. CDR3 DNA: TGTGCCAGCAGCTTGACGGGACTAGCTGGTAGGGCGTACTTC.

This chain links TRBV4-1 with TRBJ2-7; D is uncertain. Trimming removed 4 bases from V and 2 bases from J, with 12 bases in between. CDR1 and CDR2 from the germline V gene are MGHRA and YSYEKL. CDR3 length: 14 amino acids. CDR3 nucleotide sequence: TGCGCCAGCAGCCCAGGTAACCGGCCCTACGAGCAGTACTTC. Translation: CASSPGNRPYEQYF.

V gene TRBV10-3 combines with J gene TRBJ2-7; 8 nucleotides align to TRBD1. This CDR3 comprises 13 residues. The germline CDR1 and CDR2 sequences are ENHRY and SYGVKD. J was trimmed by 6 bases and V by 8 bases; bases with no gene match: 9. The CDR3 DNA follows: TGTGCCATCCAACCAACAGGGGGACGCGAGCAGTACTTC. This translates into CAIQPTGGREQYF.

The chain combines TRBV18 with TRBJ2-3, with TRBD2 matching 10 bases. Germline loops: CDR1 KGHSH, CDR2 LQKENI. The CDR3 consists of 17 residues. V was pared by 2 bases and J by 1 base, with 6 bases of the junction left unmatched. The CDR3 bases are TGTGCCAGCTCACCAGGAGCGGGAGGGCCCGGCACAGATACGCAGTATTTT. It translates to CASSPGAGGPGTDTQYF.

This chain connects TRBV27 to TRBJ1-2; a weak D match, TRBD1 (6 bases). This CDR3 spans 13 amino acids. Germline lookup yields CDR1 MNHEY and CDR2 SMNVEV (reference sequence). V was clipped by 5 bases and J by 3 bases, with 10 bases between them. CDR3 loop: CASSTGGHYGYTF. CDR3 coding DNA: TGTGCCAGCAGTACCGGGGGGCACTATGGCTACACCTTC.

This clone was recorded a few times. The gene calls are TRBV30 and TRBJ2-1, with 10 bases fitting TRBD2. Germline values: CDR1 GTSNPN, CDR2 SVGIG (reference sequence). Trimming at V came to 3 bases and at J to 6 bases, leaving 5 bases not matched to a gene. CDR3 length equals 14 residues. This CDR3 reads CAWRLAGPPNEQFF. The DNA for the CDR3 is TGTGCCTGGAGACTAGCGGGACCCCCCAATGAGCAGTTCTTC.

The chain has TRBV25-1 and TRBJ1-2; weak D call: TRBD1 (5 bases). The ends were cut back, 4 bases at V and 12 bases at J, with 12 bases in the middle. CDR1 is MGHDK and CDR2 is SYGVNS in the germline V gene. This CDR3 region has 11 residues. The CDR3 reads CASSGAGMDTF. The CDR3 region has the DNA TGTGCCAGCAGTGGGGCAGGGATGGACACCTTC.

This clone was recorded a few times. CDR3 region: CASSLPQSGFTGEYF. CDR3 in DNA: TGTGCCAGCAGTTTACCACAGAGTGGGTTTACGGGGGAGTACTTC. J is TRBJ2-7 and V is TRBV28; weak D call: TRBD2 (6 bases). This CDR3 has 15 residues. Germline values: CDR1 MDHEN, CDR2 SYDVKM. The germline V and J ends were trimmed by 2 bases and 11 bases, with 22 bases remaining between them.

The chain couples TRBV2 to TRBJ2-6; D may be TRBD2 (5 bases). Per the germline V gene, CDR1 is SNHLY and CDR2 is FYNNEI. The V end lost 7 bases, the J end lost 2 bases, and 12 bases lay between the germline ends. This CDR3 is built from 15 residues. The CDR3 sequence: CASNRGETGANVLTF. CDR3 sequence (DNA): TGTGCCAGCAATCGGGGAGAGACTGGGGCCAACGTCCTGACTTTC.

The chain couples TRBV18 to TRBJ1-4; possibly TRBD1 for D (5 bases). Germline values: CDR1 KGHSH, CDR2 LQKENI. The CDR3 has 13 residues. Trimming cost V 3 bases and J 4 bases, with 6 bases left between them. This chain's CDR3 is CASSPDSNEKLFF. DNA of the CDR3: TGTGCCAGCTCACCCGACAGTAATGAAAAACTGTTTTTT. The complete variable domain, with remaining parts taken from reference TRBV18 and TRBJ1-4, reads NAGVMQNPRHLVRRRGQEARLRCSPMKGHSHVYWYRQLPEEGLKFMVYLQKENIIDESGMPKERFSAEFPKEGPSILRIQQVVRGDSAAYFCASSPDSNEKLFFGSGTQLSVL.

The rearrangement joins TRBV4-1 to TRBJ2-7, with D unresolved. The CDR3 is 14 residues long. Germline V CDR1 and CDR2: MGHRA, YSYEKL. V was cut by 4 bases and J by 0 bases, with 10 bases left in between. CDR3 protein: CASSPLYYSYEQYF. The CDR3 coding sequence is TGCGCCAGCAGCCCCCTTTATTACTCCTACGAGCAGTACTTC.

The J gene is TRBJ1-4, the V gene TRBV15; weak D call: TRBD1 (5 bases). CDR3 length: 15 residues. V was trimmed by 0 bases and J by 8 bases, leaving 13 bases between them. Germline CDR1 and CDR2: LNHNV and YYDKDF (reference sequence). This CDR3 reads CATSRDPQGWEKLFF. CDR3 DNA sequence: TGTGCCACCAGCAGAGATCCCCAGGGTTGGGAAAAACTGTTTTTT.

Only a few counts were recorded for this clone. The gene calls are TRBV5-1 and TRBJ1-4, with 8 bases matching TRBD1. Germline trimming cut 4 bases from V and 8 bases from J; bases unmatched to any gene: 7. Germline CDR1 is SGHRS and CDR2 is YFSETQ. The CDR3 totals 14 residues. CDR3 protein: CASSKGQGQEKLFF. As DNA, the CDR3 is TGCGCCAGCAGCAAAGGACAGGGACAGGAAAAACTGTTTTTT. The full variable domain, with the rest looked up from reference TRBV5-1 and TRBJ1-4, is KAGVTQTPRYLIKTRGQQVTLSCSPISGHRSVSWYQQTPGQGLQFLFEYFSETQRNKGNFPGRFSGRQFSNSRSEMNVSTLELGDSALYLCASSKGQGQEKLFFGSGTQLSVL.

This chain links TRBV5-4 with TRBJ2-3; TRBD2 matches 15 bases. After removal of 3 bases from V and 8 bases from J, the junction contained 7 bases not matched to a gene. The germline gives CDR1 SGHNT, CDR2 YYREEE (reference sequence). CDR3 length equals 16 residues. The CDR3 loop reads CASSWTSGRAQVTQYF. In DNA form, the CDR3 reads TGTGCCAGCAGCTGGACTAGCGGGAGGGCCCAAGTTACGCAGTATTTT.

The rearrangement uses TRBV10-3 and TRBJ2-7, with a weak D call TRBD2 (6 bases). The CDR3 length is 12 residues. V lost 11 bases and J lost 5, with 16 bases in between. Germline CDR1 ENHRY, CDR2 SYGVKD. CDR3 bases: TGTGCCGCGCGGGACGCCGGAGACGAGCAGTACTTC. Its protein is CAARDAGDEQYF.

V gene TRBV29-1 combines with J gene TRBJ1-3, with D unclear. The CDR3 covers 10 residues. The germline gives CDR1 SQVTM, CDR2 ANQGSEA. The germline V and J ends were trimmed by 7 bases and 8 bases, with 9 bases remaining between them. Here the CDR3 reads CSAWRDTIYF. In nucleotides, the CDR3 is TGCAGCGCGTGGAGGGACACCATATATTTT.

This clone was picked up a small number of times. The J gene is TRBJ2-6, the V gene TRBV9; D may be TRBD2 (5 bases). This CDR3 region has 15 residues. Per germline, CDR1 SGDLS and CDR2 YYNGEE. Trimming pared 0 bases from V and 1 base from J, leaving 5 bases between. The CDR3 nucleotides are TGTGCCAGCAGCGTAGGACTATCTGGGGCCAACGTCCTGACTTTC. Translated: CASSVGLSGANVLTF.